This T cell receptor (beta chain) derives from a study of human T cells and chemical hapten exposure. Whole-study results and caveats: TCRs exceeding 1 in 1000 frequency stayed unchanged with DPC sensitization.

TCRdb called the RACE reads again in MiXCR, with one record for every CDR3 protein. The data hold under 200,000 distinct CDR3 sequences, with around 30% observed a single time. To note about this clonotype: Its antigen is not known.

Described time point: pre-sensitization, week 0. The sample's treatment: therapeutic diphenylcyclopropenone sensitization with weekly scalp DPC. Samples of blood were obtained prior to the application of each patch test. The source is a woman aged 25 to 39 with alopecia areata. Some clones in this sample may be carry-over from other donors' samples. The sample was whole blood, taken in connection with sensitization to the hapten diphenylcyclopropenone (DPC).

The CDR3 nucleotides read TGTGCCAGCAGCCCCCGACAATCCCCCCAAGATGAGCAGTTCTTC. Amino acids: CASSPRQSPQDEQFF. The chain carries TRBV9 and TRBJ2-1; D is ambiguous. V was shortened by 4 bases and J by 8 bases, with 19 bases between the two germline ends. The CDR3 runs 15 residues. CDR1 is SGDLS and CDR2 is YYNGEE in the germline V gene.